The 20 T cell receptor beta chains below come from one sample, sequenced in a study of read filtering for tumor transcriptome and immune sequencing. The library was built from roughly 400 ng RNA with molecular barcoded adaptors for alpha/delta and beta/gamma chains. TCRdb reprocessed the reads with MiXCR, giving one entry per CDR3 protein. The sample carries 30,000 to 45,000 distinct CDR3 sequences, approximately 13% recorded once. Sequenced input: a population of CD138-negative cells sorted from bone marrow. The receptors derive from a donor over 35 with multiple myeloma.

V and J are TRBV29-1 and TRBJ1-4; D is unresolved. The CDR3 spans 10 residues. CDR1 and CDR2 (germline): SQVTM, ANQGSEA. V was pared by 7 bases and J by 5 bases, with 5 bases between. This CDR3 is CSAQNEKLFF. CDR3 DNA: TGCAGCGCCCAGAATGAAAAACTGTTTTTT.

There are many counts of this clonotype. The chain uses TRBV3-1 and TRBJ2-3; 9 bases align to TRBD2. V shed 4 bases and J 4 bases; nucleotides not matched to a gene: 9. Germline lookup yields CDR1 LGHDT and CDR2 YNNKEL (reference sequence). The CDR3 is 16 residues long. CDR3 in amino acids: CASSPWVAGVADTQYF. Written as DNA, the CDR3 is TGTGCCAGCAGCCCCTGGGTAGCGGGAGTAGCAGATACGCAGTATTTT.

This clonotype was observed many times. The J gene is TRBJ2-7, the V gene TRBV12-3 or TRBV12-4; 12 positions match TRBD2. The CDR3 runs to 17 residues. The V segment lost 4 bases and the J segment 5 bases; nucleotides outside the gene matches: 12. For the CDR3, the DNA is TGTGCCAGCAGTTATATGACTAGCGGGAGTGTCGTCCACGAGCAGTACTTC. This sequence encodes CASSYMTSGSVVHEQYF.

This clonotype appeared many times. The CDR3 coding sequence is TGTGCCAGCAGTTACCGAGGGACACAGGCGGGCGAGACCCAGTACTTC. This translates into CASSYRGTQAGETQYF. The chain combines TRBV6-5 with TRBJ2-5; D perhaps matches TRBD1 (6 bases). The CDR3 loop spans 16 amino acids. The germline V gene has CDR1 MNHEY and CDR2 SVGAGI. Trimming took off 2 bases at V and 5 bases at J, with 18 bases between the two ends.

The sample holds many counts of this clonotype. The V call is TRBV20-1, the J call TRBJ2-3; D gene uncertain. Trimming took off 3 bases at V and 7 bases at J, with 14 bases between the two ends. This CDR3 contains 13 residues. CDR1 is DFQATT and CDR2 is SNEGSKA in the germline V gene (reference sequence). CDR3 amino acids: CSASQPDTNTQYF. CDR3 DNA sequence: TGCAGTGCTAGTCAGCCCGATACTAATACGCAGTATTTT.

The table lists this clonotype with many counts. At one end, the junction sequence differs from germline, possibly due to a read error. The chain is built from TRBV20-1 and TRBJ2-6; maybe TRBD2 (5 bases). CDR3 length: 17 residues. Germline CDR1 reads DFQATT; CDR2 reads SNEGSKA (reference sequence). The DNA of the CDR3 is TGCAGTGCCAGAGGTCGGACTGAAAGCTCTGGGGCCAACGTCCTGACTTTC. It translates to CSARGRTESSGANVLTF.

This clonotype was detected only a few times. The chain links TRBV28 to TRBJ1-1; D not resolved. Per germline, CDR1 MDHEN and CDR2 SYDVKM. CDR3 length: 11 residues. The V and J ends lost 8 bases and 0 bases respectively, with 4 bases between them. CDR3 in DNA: TGTGCCAGCGTCTTGAACACTGAAGCTTTCTTT. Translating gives CASVLNTEAFF.

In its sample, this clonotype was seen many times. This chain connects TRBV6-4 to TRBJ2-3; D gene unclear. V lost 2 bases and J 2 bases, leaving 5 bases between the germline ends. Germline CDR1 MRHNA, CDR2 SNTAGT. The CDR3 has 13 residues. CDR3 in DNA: TGTGCCAGCAGTGACACAGCCACAGATACGCAGTATTTT. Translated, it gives CASSDTATDTQYF.

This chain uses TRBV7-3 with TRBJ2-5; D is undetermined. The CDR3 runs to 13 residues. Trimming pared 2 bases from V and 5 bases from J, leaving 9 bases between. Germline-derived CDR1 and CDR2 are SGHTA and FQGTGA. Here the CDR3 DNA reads TGTGCCAGCAGCTTAGGGGTGGGGGAGACCCAGTACTTC. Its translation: CASSLGVGETQYF.

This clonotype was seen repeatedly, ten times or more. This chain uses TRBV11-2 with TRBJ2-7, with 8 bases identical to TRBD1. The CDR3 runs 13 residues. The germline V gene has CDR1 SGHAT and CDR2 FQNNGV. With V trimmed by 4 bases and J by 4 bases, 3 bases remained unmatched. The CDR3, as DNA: TGTGCCAGCAGCTGGGGACAGGAATACGAGCAGTACTTC. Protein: CASSWGQEYEQYF. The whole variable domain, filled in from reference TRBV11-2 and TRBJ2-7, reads EAGVAQSPRYKIIEKRQSVAFWCNPISGHATLYWYQQILGQGPKLLIQFQNNGVVDDSQLPKDRFSAERLKGVDSTLKIQPAKLEDSAVYLCASSWGQEYEQYFGPGTRLTVT.

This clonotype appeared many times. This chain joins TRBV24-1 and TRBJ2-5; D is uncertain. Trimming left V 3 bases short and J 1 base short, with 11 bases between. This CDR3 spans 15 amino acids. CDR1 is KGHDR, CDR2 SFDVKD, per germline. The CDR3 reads CATSDLLFGQETQYF. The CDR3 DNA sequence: TGTGCCACCAGTGATCTACTCTTTGGCCAAGAGACCCAGTACTTC.

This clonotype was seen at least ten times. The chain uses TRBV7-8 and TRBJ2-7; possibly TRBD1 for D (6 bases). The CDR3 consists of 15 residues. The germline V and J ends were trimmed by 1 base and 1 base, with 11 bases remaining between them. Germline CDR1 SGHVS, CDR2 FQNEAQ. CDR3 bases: TGTGCCAGCAGCTTAGTGCAGGGGCCATCCTACGAGCAGTACTTC. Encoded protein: CASSLVQGPSYEQYF.

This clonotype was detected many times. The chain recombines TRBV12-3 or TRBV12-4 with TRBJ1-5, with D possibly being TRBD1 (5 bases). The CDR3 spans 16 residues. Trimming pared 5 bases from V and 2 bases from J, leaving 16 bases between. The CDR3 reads CASSQRDVRRNQPQHF. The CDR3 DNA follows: TGTGCCAGCAGTCAACGGGACGTCCGGCGCAATCAGCCCCAGCATTTT.

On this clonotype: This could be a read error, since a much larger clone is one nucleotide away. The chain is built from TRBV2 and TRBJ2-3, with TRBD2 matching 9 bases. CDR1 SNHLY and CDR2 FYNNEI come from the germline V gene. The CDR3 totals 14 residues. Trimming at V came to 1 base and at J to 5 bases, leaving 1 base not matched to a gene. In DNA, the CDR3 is TGTGCCAGCAGTGAAGGCGGGAGGGAAGATACGCAGTATTTT. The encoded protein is CASSEGGREDTQYF.

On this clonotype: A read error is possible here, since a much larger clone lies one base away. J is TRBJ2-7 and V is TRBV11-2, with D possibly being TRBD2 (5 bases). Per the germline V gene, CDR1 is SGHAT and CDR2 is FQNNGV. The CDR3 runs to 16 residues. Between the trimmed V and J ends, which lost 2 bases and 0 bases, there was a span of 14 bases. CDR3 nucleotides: TGTGCCAGCAGCTTATGGCGGGCAGGAGCCTCCTACGAGCAGTACTTC. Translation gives CASSLWRAGASYEQYF.

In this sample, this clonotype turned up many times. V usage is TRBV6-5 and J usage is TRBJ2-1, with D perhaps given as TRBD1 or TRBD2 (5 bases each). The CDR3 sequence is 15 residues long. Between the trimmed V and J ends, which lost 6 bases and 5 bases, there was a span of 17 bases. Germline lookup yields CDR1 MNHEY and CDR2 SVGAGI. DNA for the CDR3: TGTGCCAGCAGCCTAAGGGGACCGCGGAACAATGAGCAGTTCTTC. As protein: CASSLRGPRNNEQFF.

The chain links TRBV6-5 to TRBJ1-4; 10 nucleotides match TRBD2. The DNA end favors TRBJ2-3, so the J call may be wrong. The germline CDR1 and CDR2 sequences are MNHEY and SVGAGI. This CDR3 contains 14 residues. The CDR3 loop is CASSYRTSGDTQYF. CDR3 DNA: TGTGCCAGCAGTTACCGGACTAGCGGCGATACGCAGTATTTT.

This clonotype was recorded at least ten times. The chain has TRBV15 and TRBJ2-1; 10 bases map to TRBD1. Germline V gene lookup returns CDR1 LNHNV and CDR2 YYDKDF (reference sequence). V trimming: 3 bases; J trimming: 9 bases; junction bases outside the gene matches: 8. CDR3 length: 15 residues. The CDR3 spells CATSREGTGEAEQFF. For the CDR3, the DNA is TGTGCCACCAGCAGGGAAGGGACAGGGGAGGCTGAGCAGTTCTTC.

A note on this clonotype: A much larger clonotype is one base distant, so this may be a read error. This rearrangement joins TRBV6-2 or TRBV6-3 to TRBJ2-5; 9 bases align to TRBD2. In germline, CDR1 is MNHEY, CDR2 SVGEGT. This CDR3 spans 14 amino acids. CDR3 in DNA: TGTGCCTGCAGCTCCCTAGCGGGAACAGAGACCCAGTACTTC. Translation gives CACSSLAGTETQYF.

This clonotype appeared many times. For the CDR3, the DNA is TGTGCCAGCAGCGCAATGACAGGGGGAAGCACAGATACGCAGTATTTT. Translating gives CASSAMTGGSTDTQYF. The rearrangement links TRBV7-9 to TRBJ2-3, with 9 nucleotides matching TRBD1. This CDR3 has 16 residues. Per germline, CDR1 SEHNR and CDR2 FQNEAQ (reference sequence). The V gene end was trimmed by 5 bases and the J gene end by 0 bases; junction bases not matched to a gene: 6.